This T cell receptor beta chain was sequenced for a study of CD8+ T cells in alopecia areata. This clone has more than one count but fewer than ten. Its cognate antigen is unknown. Study results and caveats: Possibly because of HLA-related factors, TCR sharing was less clear across patients than in mice.

RNA extraction was followed by reverse transcription into cDNA, which acted as the sequencing template. Using immunoSEQ multiplex PCR, the repertoire was profiled, and TCRdb retains in-frame clones only, with some absent. Altogether 120,000 or so clones are present, around 50% being singletons, with the ten largest covering over 9.5%. Trimming cost V 5 bases and J 2 bases; bases outside gene matches: 7. Looked up from germline, CDR1 is SGHDN and CDR2 is FVKESK. CDR3 size: 15 residues. This chain connects TRBV14 to TRBJ2-3, with 7 nucleotides matching TRBD1. The specimen sequenced was NKG2D-low CD8+ T cells sorted from blood. The sequence was obtained from a human donor with alopecia areata. The CDR3 protein is CASSSRDSPTDTQYF. DNA for the CDR3: TGTGCCAGCAGCTCCCGGGACAGCCCCACAGATACGCAGTATTTT.